Reported below is one T cell receptor (beta chain). Its matching antigen is unknown. This sample was taken from a study of T cell responses to AZD1222 COVID-19 vaccine. The protocol was immunoSEQ multiplex PCR, while the TCRdb copy is restricted to in-frame clones and leaves out a portion. This table has about 160,000 clones, about 91% appearing once. Study-level points and caveats: Without day 14 samples, only post-peak T cell repertoires were studied. Seropositivity was recorded at baseline in only a handful of AZD1222 recipients. At 160-218 and 743-854, vaccine-associated CD4 TCRs were dominant, and they spanned spike. Clonal diversity was possibly underestimated; the donors were predominantly white British and more often female.

The specimen comprised peripheral blood, sampled on day 0 of MenACWY control vaccination. The clonotype comes from an adult in good health.

The CDR3 spells CASSLVAGNTEAFF. CDR3 in DNA: TGTGCCAGCAGCTTAGTGGCAGGGAACACTGAAGCTTTCTTT. This chain uses TRBV7-8 with TRBJ1-1, with D uncertain. There are 14 residues in the CDR3. V was shortened by 1 base and J by 1 base, with 7 bases between the two germline ends. The germline V gene has CDR1 SGHVS and CDR2 FQNEAQ.